These T cell receptor beta chains were read from a single sample in a study of T cell responses to AZD1222 COVID-19 vaccine. TCRdb's table, derived via immunoSEQ multiplex PCR, lists solely in-frame clones and lacks some. The sample records 150,000 to 200,000 clones, under 95% being singletons. This material consisted of peripheral blood, taken 28 days after the second AZD1222 dose. The receptor set was obtained from an adult who received the AZD1222 COVID-19 vaccine. CDR3s include the opening cysteine and the closing phenylalanine or tryptophan. Each record gives: CDR3 DNA, CDR3 protein, V gene, clone size, D gene, J gene. D genes are given only for firm matches. Only some rows state a clone size, as once, few, many or a class for expanded clones.

DNA: TGCGCCAGCAGATCTATATCGCGGTACAATGAGCAGTTCTTC; CDR3: CASRSISRYNEQFF; V: TRBV5-1; size: few; D: NA; J: TRBJ2-1
DNA: TGTGCCAGCTCACCACCTCAGGCTTGGGGCTACACCTTC; CDR3: CASSPPQAWGYTF; V: TRBV18; size: NA; D: NA; J: TRBJ1-2
DNA: TGTGCCAGCAGCTTGGGAGGGACAGGGGGTGGTTTCTATGGCTACACCTTC; CDR3: CASSLGGTGGGFYGYTF; V: TRBV5-4; size: NA; D: TRBD1; J: TRBJ1-2
DNA: TGTGCCAGCAGCCTCCTCACAGGGCGTTCATCCTACGAGCAGTACTTC; CDR3: CASSLLTGRSSYEQYF; V: TRBV7-9; size: NA; D: NA; J: TRBJ2-7
DNA: TGTGCCAGCAGCTCCCCAACTCCCTACAATGAGCAGTTCTTC; CDR3: CASSSPTPYNEQFF; V: TRBV7-2; size: NA; D: NA; J: TRBJ2-1
DNA: TGTGCCAGCAGCTTAGTAGCGGGTCTTTTAGGGACCCAGTACTTC; CDR3: CASSLVAGLLGTQYF; V: TRBV7-8; size: NA; D: TRBD2; J: TRBJ2-5
DNA: TGCGCCAGCAGCCAAGGAGCGGGATCCTACGAGCAGTACTTC; CDR3: CASSQGAGSYEQYF; V: TRBV4-3; size: NA; D: TRBD2; J: TRBJ2-7
DNA: TGCGCCAGCAGCCTCTCGGGACTGAACTCTGGAAACACCATATATTTT; CDR3: CASSLSGLNSGNTIYF; V: TRBV5-1; size: NA; D: NA; J: TRBJ1-3
DNA: TGTGCCAGCAGTGATCGACAGGGCGAGCAGTACTTC; CDR3: CASSDRQGEQYF; V: TRBV25-1; size: NA; D: TRBD1; J: TRBJ2-7
DNA: TGTGCCAGCAGCCAAGACCTCACCTATCAGCCCCAGCATTTT; CDR3: CASSQDLTYQPQHF; V: TRBV3-1/TRBV3-2; size: once; D: NA; J: TRBJ1-5
DNA: TGTGCCAGCGGAGGCAGGGGGCTCGGCATTCAGTACTTC; CDR3: CASGGRGLGIQYF; V: TRBV3-1/TRBV3-2; size: NA; D: TRBD1; J: TRBJ2-4
DNA: TGCGCCAGCAGCTTGGCTCCCACAGCGGAGACCCAGTACTTC; CDR3: CASSLAPTAETQYF; V: TRBV5-1; size: once; D: NA; J: TRBJ2-5
DNA: TGTGCCATCAGTGAGTCTGCCCTAACCCCGCCGGGTACGCCCGAGCAGTACTTC; CDR3: CAISESALTPPGTPEQYF; V: TRBV10-3; size: NA; D: NA; J: TRBJ2-7
DNA: TGTGCCAGCAGTTACGCCGATACGCAGTATTTT; CDR3: CASSYADTQYF; V: TRBV6-5; size: once; D: NA; J: TRBJ2-3
DNA: TGTGCCAGCAGCTACTGGGACACCGGGGAGCTGTTTTTT; CDR3: CASSYWDTGELFF; V: TRBV7-2; size: few; D: NA; J: TRBJ2-2
DNA: TGTGCCAGCAGCGGGGTCGGGAGATACAATGAGCAGTTCTTC; CDR3: CASSGVGRYNEQFF; V: TRBV11-3; size: once; D: NA; J: TRBJ2-1
DNA: TGTGCCAGCAGTCGTGAGACAGGCTTAGGCAAAAACATTCAGTACTTC; CDR3: CASSRETGLGKNIQYF; V: TRBV28; size: NA; D: NA; J: TRBJ2-4
DNA: TGTGCCAGCAGCTTAGATACTAGAAGGATTAATGAAAAACTGTTTTTT; CDR3: CASSLDTRRINEKLFF; V: TRBV7-9; size: NA; D: NA; J: TRBJ1-4
DNA: TGTGCCAGCAGCTTATCTAGCACCTACAATGAGCAGTTCTTC; CDR3: CASSLSSTYNEQFF; V: TRBV7-9; size: NA; D: NA; J: TRBJ2-1
DNA: TGTGCCAGCTCACCACAAACAGGGCGCGAGCAGTACTTC; CDR3: CASSPQTGREQYF; V: TRBV18; size: NA; D: NA; J: TRBJ2-7
DNA: TGTGCCAGCAGCCGGGGACGGAGCTCCTATAATTCACCCCTCCACTTT; CDR3: CASSRGRSSYNSPLHF; V: TRBV5-4; size: NA; D: NA; J: TRBJ1-6
DNA: TGTGCCAGCAGCTTATTGGCGTTATGGACCCAGTACTTC; CDR3: CASSLLALWTQYF; V: TRBV7-8; size: NA; D: NA; J: TRBJ2-5
DNA: TGTGCCAGCAGTATGGACAGCCTTTTGCCCCAGCATTTT; CDR3: CASSMDSLLPQHF; V: TRBV28; size: NA; D: NA; J: TRBJ1-5
DNA: TGTGCCAGCAGCTTGGGAAATAGCAATCAGCCCCAGCATTTT; CDR3: CASSLGNSNQPQHF; V: TRBV3-1/TRBV3-2; size: NA; D: NA; J: TRBJ1-5
DNA: TGTGCTAGTGCTCCCTCGGCTTTTCGTGGCTACACCTTC; CDR3: CASAPSAFRGYTF; V: TRBV12-5; size: NA; D: NA; J: TRBJ1-2
DNA: TGTGCCAGCCACACTGACCGCTTTCCTGGAAACACCATATATTTT; CDR3: CASHTDRFPGNTIYF; V: TRBV18; size: NA; D: NA; J: TRBJ1-3
DNA: TGTGCCAGAAGCTTTTATTTGAGGGACCGGTCTAACGCTGAAGCTTTCTTT; CDR3: CARSFYLRDRSNAEAFF; V: TRBV5-3; size: NA; D: NA; J: TRBJ1-1
DNA: TGTGCCACCAGCAGAGATGCGGTTTTTAATAGCAATCAGCCCCAGCATTTT; CDR3: CATSRDAVFNSNQPQHF; V: TRBV15; size: NA; D: NA; J: TRBJ1-5
DNA: TGTGCCAGCAGTTTAGGTTGGTCCAACACTGAAGCTTTCTTT; CDR3: CASSLGWSNTEAFF; V: TRBV27; size: NA; D: NA; J: TRBJ1-1
DNA: TGTGCCACCAGCAGAGAACTTTCGATGACTAATGAAAAACTGTTTTTT; CDR3: CATSRELSMTNEKLFF; V: TRBV15; size: NA; D: NA; J: TRBJ1-4
DNA: TGTGCCAGCAGGGACGATAACACCGGGGAGCTGTTTTTT; CDR3: CASRDDNTGELFF; V: TRBV12-3/TRBV12-4; size: NA; D: NA; J: TRBJ2-2
DNA: TGTGCCAGCAGTGCTCGACAGGGGGTGACTGAAGCTTTCTTT; CDR3: CASSARQGVTEAFF; V: TRBV27; size: NA; D: TRBD1; J: TRBJ1-1
DNA: TGTGCCAGCAGCGCCAACCGCGGCGGGGTGAACAATGAGCAGTTCTTC; CDR3: CASSANRGGVNNEQFF; V: TRBV7-2; size: NA; D: NA; J: TRBJ2-1
DNA: TGTGCCAGCAGCGTTTCCGACAGGGGGGGCACTGAAGCTTTCTTT; CDR3: CASSVSDRGGTEAFF; V: TRBV9; size: NA; D: TRBD1; J: TRBJ1-1
DNA: TGTGCCAGTAGTATTAGGGTGAACCCCAGCTCCTATAATTCACCCCTCCACTTT; CDR3: CASSIRVNPSSYNSPLHF; V: TRBV19; size: NA; D: NA; J: TRBJ1-6
DNA: TGTGCCACCAGTGAGGGCGGGGAGCTGTTTTTT; CDR3: CATSEGGELFF; V: TRBV24-1; size: NA; D: NA; J: TRBJ2-2
DNA: TGTGCCAGCAGACCTCGACAGGGGGCAAATCCTAGCACAGATACGCAGTATTTT; CDR3: CASRPRQGANPSTDTQYF; V: TRBV11-2; size: once; D: TRBD1; J: TRBJ2-3
DNA: TGCGCCAGCAGCTTGGTTGGCTATGGCTACACCTTC; CDR3: CASSLVGYGYTF; V: TRBV5-1; size: NA; D: NA; J: TRBJ1-2
DNA: TGTGCCAGCAGCTTAGAAAGTTCCAGGACAGGGATAAGTGGCTACACCTTC; CDR3: CASSLESSRTGISGYTF; V: TRBV11-2; size: once; D: TRBD1; J: TRBJ1-2
DNA: TGTGCCATCAGGTCGACAGGGTCGAACACCGGGGAGCTGTTTTTT; CDR3: CAIRSTGSNTGELFF; V: TRBV10-3; size: NA; D: TRBD1; J: TRBJ2-2
DNA: TGTGCCAGCAGCTTAGGGGGACAGTCCTACGAGCAGTACTTC; CDR3: CASSLGGQSYEQYF; V: TRBV7-2; size: once; D: TRBD1; J: TRBJ2-7
DNA: TGTGCCAGTAACCTCCGGGGGGACACTGAAGCTTTCTTT; CDR3: CASNLRGDTEAFF; V: TRBV19; size: NA; D: NA; J: TRBJ1-1
DNA: TGTGCCAGCAGCGGGCCAGGGGGCGGGCGCGACGAGCAGTACTTC; CDR3: CASSGPGGGRDEQYF; V: TRBV9; size: NA; D: TRBD1; J: TRBJ2-7
DNA: TGTGCCAGCAGCTTGGACGGGGGTGGGCCTGAAGCTTTCTTT; CDR3: CASSLDGGGPEAFF; V: TRBV5-8; size: NA; D: NA; J: TRBJ1-1
DNA: TGTGCCAGCAGCCAAGATAGGGGACAGGGCGGACAGCCCCAGCATTTT; CDR3: CASSQDRGQGGQPQHF; V: TRBV4-2; size: NA; D: TRBD1; J: TRBJ1-5
DNA: TGTGCCAGCAGCCCGCCCCAGCGGGGTAACCAAGAGACCCAGTACTTC; CDR3: CASSPPQRGNQETQYF; V: TRBV14; size: NA; D: TRBD2; J: TRBJ2-5
DNA: TGCGCCAGCAGCTCCGGGACAGGTGGAAACACCATATATTTT; CDR3: CASSSGTGGNTIYF; V: TRBV5-1; size: once; D: TRBD1; J: TRBJ1-3
DNA: TGTGCCAGCAGCCCCGCCCGGGGAGTATACAATGAGCAGTTCTTC; CDR3: CASSPARGVYNEQFF; V: TRBV7-9; size: NA; D: NA; J: TRBJ2-1
DNA: TGTGCCACCCATACGGGGGGGACTGAAGCTTTCTTT; CDR3: CATHTGGTEAFF; V: TRBV30; size: NA; D: NA; J: TRBJ1-1
DNA: TGTGCCAGCAGCCAGGACAGGGTGAACACTGAAGCTTTCTTT; CDR3: CASSQDRVNTEAFF; V: TRBV6-6; size: NA; D: TRBD1; J: TRBJ1-1
DNA: TGTGCCAGCAGCCCGGGACAGGCCGGCGGTAGCTATGGCTACACCTTC; CDR3: CASSPGQAGGSYGYTF; V: TRBV7-2; size: NA; D: TRBD1; J: TRBJ1-2
DNA: TGTGCCAGCAGTCCATCAGGGTCCCCTGAAGCTTTCTTT; CDR3: CASSPSGSPEAFF; V: TRBV12-3/TRBV12-4; size: NA; D: NA; J: TRBJ1-1
DNA: TGTGCCATTTACTCGGGGGGCGGGGGTCAGCCCCAGCATTTT; CDR3: CAIYSGGGGQPQHF; V: TRBV28; size: NA; D: NA; J: TRBJ1-5
DNA: TGTGCCAGCTCACCAGGACAGAACTTAAACTATGGCTACACCTTC; CDR3: CASSPGQNLNYGYTF; V: TRBV18; size: NA; D: NA; J: TRBJ1-2